The rows below give T cell receptor beta chains drawn from one sample of a study of blood T cell repertoires in COVID-19. The table came from immunoSEQ multiplex PCR; TCRdb's copy has only in-frame clones and leaves some out. The sample includes roughly 120,000 clones, 90% of them seen just once. Sequenced material: peripheral blood. The receptors were gathered from a woman in her sixties or seventies with COVID-19, enrolled during active disease. Both conserved end residues are part of each CDR3. A D gene is named only where the DNA matches it firmly. Size tells how often a clone was seen (once, few, many) or the class of an expanded clone, and some rows leave it out.

D,J,size,V,DNA,CDR3
-,TRBJ2-3,-,TRBV4-3,TGCGCCAGCAGCCAAGCGCCTGGCACCCCGTGGAGCACAGATACGCAGTATTTT,CASSQAPGTPWSTDTQYF
TRBD1,TRBJ2-2,-,TRBV6-6,TGTGCCAGCACCAGACAGGGGGAGACCGGGGAGCTGTTTTTT,CASTRQGETGELFF
TRBD2,TRBJ2-5,-,TRBV30,TGTGCCTGGAGTCGACTAGCGGGGGGTTTAGAGACCCAGTACTTC,CAWSRLAGGLETQYF
-,TRBJ1-1,few,TRBV6-5,TGTGCCAGCAGTTACACAGGGAGCACTGAAGCTTTCTTT,CASSYTGSTEAFF
TRBD2,TRBJ2-1,-,TRBV11-3,TGTGCCAGCAGCCACAGTCCAGGGAGGGCGAATGAGCAGTTCTTC,CASSHSPGRANEQFF
-,TRBJ1-2,-,TRBV6-5,TGTGCCAGCAGTCCCGGACGGGGTGATGGCTACACCTTC,CASSPGRGDGYTF
TRBD1,TRBJ2-3,once,TRBV25-1,TGTGCCAGCAGTGAGTCACAGGGGGGCATCACAGATACGCAGTATTTT,CASSESQGGITDTQYF
TRBD1,TRBJ2-6,once,TRBV25-1,TGTGCCAGCAGTGAGGGGACAGGGGACTCCTCTGGGGCCAACGTCCTGACTTTC,CASSEGTGDSSGANVLTF
-,TRBJ2-5,-,TRBV2,TGTGCCAGCAGTGAGGGGCCGGGCCAAGAGACCCAGTACTTC,CASSEGPGQETQYF
-,TRBJ1-1,few,TRBV10-3,TGTGCCATACAGAACATGAACACTGAAGCTTTCTTT,CAIQNMNTEAFF
TRBD1,TRBJ1-6,-,TRBV4-3,TGCGCCAGCAGCCAAGACGACAGGGGAAATTCACCCCTCCACTTT,CASSQDDRGNSPLHF
TRBD2,TRBJ2-1,-,TRBV27,TGTGCCAGCAGTTTACGCCTAGCGGGGGACAATGAGCAGTTCTTC,CASSLRLAGDNEQFF
-,TRBJ2-2,-,TRBV11-3,TGTGCCAGCAGCCCCGTGACCGCGGGCACCGGGGAGCTGTTTTTT,CASSPVTAGTGELFF
-,TRBJ2-5,-,TRBV6-2/TRBV6-3,TGTGCCAGCAGTCAACAAGAGACCCAGTACTTC,CASSQQETQYF
-,TRBJ2-7,once,TRBV5-1,TGCGCCAGCAGCTCCGGAAGCCCCGCGGGAGAGCAGTACTTC,CASSSGSPAGEQYF
-,TRBJ2-1,-,TRBV19,TGTGCCAGTAGTATAGGGGGAGGCTCCTACAATGAGCAGTTCTTC,CASSIGGGSYNEQFF
-,TRBJ2-7,-,TRBV19,TGTGCCAGTAGTATCCGACTAGGGGGCACAGGCGTGTACGAGCAGTACTTC,CASSIRLGGTGVYEQYF
TRBD1,TRBJ1-6,-,TRBV6-5,TGTGCCAGCAGGAGGACAGGGGGCAATTCACCCCTCCACTTT,CASRRTGGNSPLHF
-,TRBJ2-1,-,TRBV7-2,TGTGCCAGCAGCTTACAAGCGGAGACTTACAATGAGCAGTTCTTC,CASSLQAETYNEQFF
-,TRBJ2-7,-,TRBV2,TGTGCCAGCCAATCAGGACAGCCCGAGCAGTACTTC,CASQSGQPEQYF
-,TRBJ1-2,-,TRBV20-1,TGCAGTGCTAGAACCAGGGCCCTATACACCTTC,CSARTRALYTF
-,TRBJ1-5,once,TRBV4-2,TGTGCCAGCAGCCAAGCGAACATCAATAGCAATCAGCCCCAGCATTTT,CASSQANINSNQPQHF
-,TRBJ1-2,-,TRBV19,TGTGCCAGTATGGGGGGACGGGCCTATGGCTACACCTTC,CASMGGRAYGYTF
-,TRBJ2-7,few,TRBV2,TGTGCCAGCAGCGCCTTACAGGGCTCCTACGAGCAGTACTTC,CASSALQGSYEQYF
-,TRBJ1-2,-,TRBV6-5,TGTGCCAGCAGCCAAGGGGGTGATGGCTACACCTTC,CASSQGGDGYTF
TRBD1,TRBJ2-5,-,TRBV7-9,TGTGCCAGCGTCGAGACAGGGTTTCTAGAGACCCAGTACTTC,CASVETGFLETQYF
TRBD2,TRBJ2-5,-,TRBV5-6,TGTGCCAGCACCCCCCAAGGAGCGGGGGGAGAGACCCAGTACTTC,CASTPQGAGGETQYF
TRBD1,TRBJ1-3,once,TRBV7-8,TGTGCCAGCAGCTTAGCGGGACAGGGGCCTGGAAACACCATATATTTT,CASSLAGQGPGNTIYF
TRBD2,TRBJ2-2,-,TRBV5-1,TGCGCCAGCAGCTTGGACGGGGGGGCCACCGGGGAGCTGTTTTTT,CASSLDGGATGELFF
-,TRBJ1-5,-,TRBV5-6,TGTGCCAGCAGCTTGAGGCGGGACGGGCTTAAGGGCAATCAGCCCCAGCATTTT,CASSLRRDGLKGNQPQHF
-,TRBJ2-3,-,TRBV19,TGTGCCAGTAGCCTTTCCCGGGATCGGAGCACAGATACGCAGTATTTT,CASSLSRDRSTDTQYF
TRBD1,TRBJ2-1,-,TRBV19,TGTGCCACCGAGGGGGCGTCGTGGAATGAGCAGTTCTTC,CATEGASWNEQFF
TRBD1,TRBJ1-2,-,TRBV18,TGTGCCAGCTCACCAGACAGGGTCTATGGCTACACCTTC,CASSPDRVYGYTF
TRBD1,TRBJ2-2,-,TRBV9,TGTGCCAGCAGCGTAGCTGGGACAGCCGGGGAGCTGTTTTTT,CASSVAGTAGELFF
-,TRBJ2-1,once,TRBV5-3,TGTGCCAGAAGCTTAGCCCGAGCGAATGAGCAGTTCTTC,CARSLARANEQFF
-,TRBJ2-7,-,TRBV7-8,TGTGCCAGCAGCTCGGGTACGGGAGCTTTTGTCGAGCAGTACTTC,CASSSGTGAFVEQYF
-,TRBJ1-2,-,TRBV5-1,TGCGCCAGCAGGATGTCCCCAGGTACCTACGATGGCTACACCTTC,CASRMSPGTYDGYTF
-,TRBJ1-1,once,TRBV4-3,TGCGCCAGCAGTGACCAGGGAATCACTGAAGCTTTCTTT,CASSDQGITEAFF
TRBD1,TRBJ1-2,-,TRBV29-1,TGCAGCGTGGGGGGACAGGGGTTCTATGGCTACACCTTC,CSVGGQGFYGYTF
TRBD2,TRBJ2-2,-,TRBV7-2,TGTGCCAGCAGCCCGGGGGGGGCGACCGGGGAGCTGTTTTTT,CASSPGGATGELFF
-,TRBJ2-6,-,TRBV6-4,TGTGCCAGCAGTGACTCTAGCTCTGGGGCCAACGTCCTGACTTTC,CASSDSSSGANVLTF
-,TRBJ1-5,-,TRBV11-2,TGTGCCAGCAGCAAGGTGCGGGGATGGGGGGAAAATCAGCCCCAGCATTTT,CASSKVRGWGENQPQHF
-,TRBJ1-2,-,TRBV5-1,TGCGCCAGCAGCTTGTATGCAGGGAACTATGGCTACACCTTC,CASSLYAGNYGYTF
-,TRBJ2-1,-,TRBV19,TGTGCCACCACGGACACTTACAATGAGCAGTTCTTC,CATTDTYNEQFF
-,TRBJ1-6,-,TRBV2,TGTGCCAGCAGTGATAGGGGTGTAGGTTCACCCCTCCACTTT,CASSDRGVGSPLHF
TRBD1,TRBJ2-7,-,TRBV27,TGTGCCAGCAGCATTGGGACAGCTTTTGCCTACGAGCAGTACTTC,CASSIGTAFAYEQYF
-,TRBJ2-7,-,TRBV12-3/TRBV12-4,TGTGCCAGCAGTTTGGGGAGCTCCTACGAGCAGTACTTC,CASSLGSSYEQYF
-,TRBJ2-1,-,TRBV5-6,TGTGCCAGCAGCGCTACAGGGTTCAATGAGCAGTTCTTC,CASSATGFNEQFF